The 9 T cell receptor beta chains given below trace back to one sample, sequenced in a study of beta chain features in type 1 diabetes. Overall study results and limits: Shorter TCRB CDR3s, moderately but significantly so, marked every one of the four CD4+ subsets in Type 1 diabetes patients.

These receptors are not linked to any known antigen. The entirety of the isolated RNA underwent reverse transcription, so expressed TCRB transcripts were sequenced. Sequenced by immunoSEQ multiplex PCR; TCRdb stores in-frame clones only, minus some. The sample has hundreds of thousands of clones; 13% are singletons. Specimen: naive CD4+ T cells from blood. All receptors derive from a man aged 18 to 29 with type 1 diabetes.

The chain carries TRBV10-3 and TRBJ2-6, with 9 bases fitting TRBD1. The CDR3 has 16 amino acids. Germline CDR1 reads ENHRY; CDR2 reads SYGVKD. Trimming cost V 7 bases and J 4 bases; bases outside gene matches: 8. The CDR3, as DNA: TGTGCCATCAAATCTGGGACAGGGACCGGGGCCAACGTCCTGACTTTC. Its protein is CAIKSGTGTGANVLTF.

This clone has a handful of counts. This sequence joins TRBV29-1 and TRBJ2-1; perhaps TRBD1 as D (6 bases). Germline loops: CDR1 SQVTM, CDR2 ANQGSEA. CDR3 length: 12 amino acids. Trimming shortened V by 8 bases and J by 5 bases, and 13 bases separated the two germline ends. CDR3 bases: TGCAGCACCCGGGACACGGACAATGAGCAGTTCTTC. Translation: CSTRDTDNEQFF.

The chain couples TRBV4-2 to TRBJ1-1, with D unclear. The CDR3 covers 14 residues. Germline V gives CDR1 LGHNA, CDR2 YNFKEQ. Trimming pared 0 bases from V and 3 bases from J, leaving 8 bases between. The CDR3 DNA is TGTGCCAGCAGCCAAGAAGTAAGGTACACTGAAGCTTTCTTT. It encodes CASSQEVRYTEAFF.

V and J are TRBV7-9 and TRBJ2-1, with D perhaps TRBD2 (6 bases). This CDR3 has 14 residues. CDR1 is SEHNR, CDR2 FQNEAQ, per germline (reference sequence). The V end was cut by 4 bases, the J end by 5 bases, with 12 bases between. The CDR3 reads CASSSLAGHNEQFF. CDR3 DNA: TGTGCCAGCAGCTCCCTGGCGGGACACAATGAGCAGTTCTTC.

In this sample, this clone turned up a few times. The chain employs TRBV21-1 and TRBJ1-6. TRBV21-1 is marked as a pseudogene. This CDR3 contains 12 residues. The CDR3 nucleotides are TGTGCCAGCTTGGACGGGAATTCACCCCTCCACTTT. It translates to CASLDGNSPLHF.

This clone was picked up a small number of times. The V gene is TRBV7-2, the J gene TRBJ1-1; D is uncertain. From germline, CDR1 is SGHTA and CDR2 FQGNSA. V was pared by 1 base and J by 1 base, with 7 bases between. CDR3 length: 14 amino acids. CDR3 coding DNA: TGTGCCAGCAGCTTAGGGATACGGAACACTGAAGCTTTCTTT. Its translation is CASSLGIRNTEAFF.

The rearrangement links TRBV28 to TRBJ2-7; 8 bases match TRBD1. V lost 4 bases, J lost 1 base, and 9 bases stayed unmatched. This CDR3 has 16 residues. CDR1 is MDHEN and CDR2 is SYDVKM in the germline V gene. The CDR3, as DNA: TGTGCCAGCAGTTCCTCGGGACAGGCTTCGTCCTACGAGCAGTACTTC. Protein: CASSSSGQASSYEQYF.

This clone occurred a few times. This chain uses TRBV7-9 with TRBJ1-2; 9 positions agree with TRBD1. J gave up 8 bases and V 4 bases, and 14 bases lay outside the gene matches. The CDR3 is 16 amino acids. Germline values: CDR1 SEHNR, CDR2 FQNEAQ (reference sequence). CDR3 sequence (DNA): TGTGCCAGCAGCTCCGGAGGGCTACAGGGGGCGGGAGGCTACACCTTC. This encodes CASSSGGLQGAGGYTF.

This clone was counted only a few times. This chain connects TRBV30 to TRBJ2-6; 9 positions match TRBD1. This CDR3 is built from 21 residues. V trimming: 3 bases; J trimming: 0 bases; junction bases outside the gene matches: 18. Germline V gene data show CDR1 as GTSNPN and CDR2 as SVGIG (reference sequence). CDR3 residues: CAWSSTRTPGQGISGANVLTF. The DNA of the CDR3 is TGTGCCTGGAGCTCTACCCGGACGCCGGGACAGGGTATCTCTGGGGCCAACGTCCTGACTTTC.